A single sample is the source of the 2 T cell receptor beta chains below, sequenced in a study of read filtering for tumor transcriptome and immune sequencing. Molecular barcoded adaptors covering alpha/delta and beta/gamma chains were used on around 370 ng RNA. TCRdb re-called the reads with MiXCR, one entry per CDR3 protein. The data show approximately 58,000 distinct CDR3 sequences, with less than 25% seen just once and 15% to 20% held by the top ten. The sample comprised a population of CD138-negative cells sorted from bone marrow. These receptors all stem from a donor at least 40 years old with multiple myeloma.

This clonotype came up many times. V and J are TRBV7-8 and TRBJ2-5, with 12 bases that match TRBD2. Per the germline V gene, CDR1 is SGHVS and CDR2 is FQNEAQ. This CDR3 has 15 residues. With 6 bases clipped from V and 5 bases from J, the junction kept 7 bases outside the gene matches. The CDR3 region has the DNA TGTGCCAGCAGGACACTAGCGGGGGGCGAGGAGACCCAGTACTTC. Translated, it gives CASRTLAGGEETQYF.

This clonotype was observed at least ten times. V usage is TRBV11-2 and J usage is TRBJ2-7; TRBD2 agrees at 12 bases. The CDR3 length is 14 residues. CDR1 and CDR2 (germline): SGHAT, FQNNGV. The junction had 6 bases not matched to a gene; V was cut back by 5 bases and J by 7 bases. The CDR3 DNA reads TGTGCCAGCAGCCCCGGACTAGCGGGGTGGGAGCAGTACTTC. As protein: CASSPGLAGWEQYF.